These 26 T cell receptor beta chains were all obtained from the same sample, sequenced in a study of identical twins' blood T cells (dated by TCRdb to about 2013). The method behind the library was 5' RACE. TCRdb shows the sequencer as Illumina Genome Analyzer IIx. Using fastp trimming at Q25 and MiXCR clonotype assembly, TCRdb reanalyzed the public sequencing data and kept in-frame beta chains. Rows with a matching CDR3 protein are joined into one entry that keeps the most common DNA and genes. This sample is represented by fewer than 450,000 distinct CDR3 sequences; roughly 30% of them were singletons. Approximately 6.6% of the sample goes to the ten largest clones. Sequenced input: PBMCs. The receptor source for this set is a woman between 18 and 50 years old in good health.

The chain combines TRBV9 with TRBJ1-3; no clear D gene. The CDR3 spans 14 residues. The V gene's germline CDR1 is SGDLS and CDR2 YYNGEE. V dropped 4 bases and J dropped 0 bases, with 8 bases sitting between them. Here the CDR3 DNA reads TGTGCCAGCAGCCCCGAGGGCTCTGGAAACACCATATATTTT. As protein: CASSPEGSGNTIYF.

The chain combines TRBV10-3 with TRBJ1-1; D is uncertain. Germline V CDR1 and CDR2: ENHRY, SYGVKD. The length of the CDR3 is 18 residues. V gave up 2 bases and J gave up 0 bases, with 19 bases separating them. CDR3 in DNA: TGTGCCATCAGTGAGCCCCCCCCAAATGCGGGGATGAACACTGAAGCTTTCTTT. Translated: CAISEPPPNAGMNTEAFF.

The chain carries TRBV5-1 and TRBJ2-2; 7 nucleotides agree with TRBD1. CDR3 length: 15 residues. CDR1 and CDR2 from the germline V gene are SGHRS and YFSETQ. The V gene end was trimmed by 0 bases and the J gene end by 7 bases; junction bases not matched to a gene: 6. In nucleotides, the CDR3 is TGCGCCAGCAGCTTGGCGACAGGGCAATTCGGGGAGCTGTTTTTT. As protein: CASSLATGQFGELFF.

The J gene is TRBJ1-5, the V gene TRBV6-5, with D perhaps TRBD1 (5 bases). CDR1 and CDR2 from the germline V gene are MNHEY and SVGAGI. This CDR3 has 13 residues. V was trimmed by 8 bases and J by 5 bases, leaving 13 bases between them. As DNA, the CDR3 is TGTGCCAGCGGAGACAGCGAAGATCAGCCCCAGCATTTT. Translation: CASGDSEDQPQHF.

This clonotype was observed a few times. The gene calls are TRBV28 and TRBJ1-3; D might be TRBD1 (5 bases). CDR1 is MDHEN, CDR2 SYDVKM, per germline. There are 16 residues in the CDR3. The V end lost 3 bases, the J end lost 0 bases, and 12 bases lay between the germline ends. The CDR3: CASSLVGRSSGNTIYF. The CDR3, as DNA: TGTGCCAGCAGTTTGGTGGGGCGGAGCTCTGGAAACACCATATATTTT.

The CDR3 reads CASSQDGENTEAFF. The CDR3 DNA sequence: TGCGCCAGCAGCCAAGATGGGGAAAACACTGAAGCTTTCTTT. The chain joins TRBV4-3 to TRBJ1-1; D remains ambiguous. Per germline, CDR1 LGHNA and CDR2 YSLEER. This CDR3 region has 14 residues. V was shortened by 0 bases and J by 2 bases, with 7 bases between the two germline ends.

This chain joins TRBV7-2 and TRBJ2-1; a possible D gene is TRBD2 (6 bases). The CDR3 sequence is 13 residues long. The V gene lost 3 bases and the J gene lost 6 bases, with 9 bases spanning the gap. CDR1 SGHTA and CDR2 FQGNSA come from the germline V gene. CDR3 sequence (DNA): TGTGCCAGCAGCTTTAGCGGCCTCAATGAGCAGTTCTTC. This sequence encodes CASSFSGLNEQFF.

This clonotype has only a few counts. The V and J genes are TRBV12-3 or TRBV12-4 and TRBJ2-7; 12 bases are shared with TRBD2. There are 15 residues in the CDR3. With 5 bases clipped from V and 5 bases from J, the junction kept 7 bases outside the gene matches. CDR3 sequence: CASSASGRAPNEQYF. The CDR3 DNA sequence: TGTGCCAGCAGTGCTAGCGGGAGGGCCCCCAACGAGCAGTACTTC.

This clonotype was seen repeatedly, ten times or more. The rearrangement links TRBV12-3 or TRBV12-4 to TRBJ1-2; D gene ambiguous. This CDR3 has 14 amino acids. V lost 4 bases to trimming and J lost 4 bases, with 13 bases between them. Here the CDR3 DNA reads TGTGCCAGCAGTTGGCATTCGCCCTCCTATGGCTACACCTTC. This codes for CASSWHSPSYGYTF.

The chain carries TRBV20-1 and TRBJ1-6, with 7 bases that match TRBD1. CDR1 is DFQATT, CDR2 SNEGSKA, per germline (reference sequence). The J segment lost 0 bases and the V segment lost 6 bases, leaving 8 bases of the junction unmatched. The CDR3 is made up of 16 amino acids. CDR3 in amino acids: CSAITGDSSYNSPLHF. The CDR3 DNA follows: TGCAGTGCGATTACAGGGGACTCCTCCTATAATTCACCCCTCCACTTT.

The chain has TRBV27 and TRBJ1-2; unclear D gene. Germline-derived CDR1 and CDR2 are MNHEY and SMNVEV (reference sequence). This CDR3 comprises 13 residues. V lost 4 bases and J 4 bases, leaving 10 bases between the germline ends. The CDR3 nucleotides read TGTGCCAGCAGTTGGGCAGAGGGCTATGGCTACACCTTC. It yields the protein CASSWAEGYGYTF.

This clonotype was detected a few times. The chain couples TRBV6-2 or TRBV6-3 to TRBJ1-1; TRBD1 matches at 7 bases. CDR1 is MNHEY and CDR2 is SVGEGT in the germline V gene. The CDR3 has 15 residues. V shed 5 bases, J shed 6 bases, and the junction held 12 bases outside the gene matches. As DNA, the CDR3 is TGTGCCAGCAGTCGCGTGGGGACAGCACACTCTGAAGCTTTCTTT. As protein: CASSRVGTAHSEAFF.

The chain joins TRBV20-1 to TRBJ1-2; D perhaps matches TRBD1 (5 bases). V lost 4 bases to trimming and J lost 4 bases, with 7 bases between them. The germline V gene has CDR1 DFQATT and CDR2 SNEGSKA (reference sequence). The CDR3 has 11 residues. This CDR3 is CSATGFYGYTF. In nucleotides, the CDR3 is TGCAGTGCTACAGGGTTCTATGGCTACACCTTC.

The chain has TRBV20-1 and TRBJ1-2, with no clear D. Trimming took 5 bases from V and 3 from J, leaving 7 bases between them. There are 11 residues in the CDR3. Germline CDR1 reads DFQATT; CDR2 reads SNEGSKA (reference sequence). CDR3 nucleotides: TGCAGTGCTCCGGAGGACTATGGCTACACCTTC. This gives the protein CSAPEDYGYTF.

A few counts support this clonotype. The chain joins TRBV11-2 to TRBJ2-7; TRBD2 matches 8 bases. Per germline, CDR1 SGHAT and CDR2 FQNNGV. V was clipped by 3 bases and J by 1 base; unmatched bases: 2. This CDR3 has 14 residues. The CDR3 sequence is CASSLRLASYEQYF. The CDR3 nucleotides read TGTGCCAGCAGCTTGCGACTAGCGTCCTACGAGCAGTACTTC. Together with reference TRBV11-2 and TRBJ2-7, the CDR3 gives the full variable domain: EAGVAQSPRYKIIEKRQSVAFWCNPISGHATLYWYQQILGQGPKLLIQFQNNGVVDDSQLPKDRFSAERLKGVDSTLKIQPAKLEDSAVYLCASSLRLASYEQYFGPGTRLTVT.

Only a few counts were recorded for this clonotype. As DNA, the CDR3 is TGCAGCGTTGAAACCAGGGGCCTGAGCACAGATACGCAGTATTTT. This translates into CSVETRGLSTDTQYF. The chain combines TRBV29-1 with TRBJ2-3; possibly TRBD1 for D (6 bases). Trimming cost V 2 bases and J 0 bases, with 12 bases left between them. Germline V gene sequence: CDR1 SQVTM, CDR2 ANQGSEA. This CDR3 is 15 amino acids long.

This clonotype was seen more than once but under ten times. The junction and the germline gene differ at one end; a read error may be behind it. The gene calls are TRBV5-4 and TRBJ2-2, with D unresolved. Germline CDR1 is SGHNT and CDR2 is YYREEE (reference sequence). The CDR3 has 14 amino acids. The CDR3 sequence is CANSLNWGTGELFF. The CDR3 DNA sequence: TGTGCCAACAGCTTGAATTGGGGCACCGGGGAGCTGTTTTTT.

The chain recombines TRBV20-1 with TRBJ1-2; the D is unclear. The germline V gene encodes CDR1 DFQATT and CDR2 SNEGSKA (reference sequence). V lost 0 bases and J 7 bases, leaving 18 bases between the germline ends. This CDR3 comprises 15 residues. The DNA for the CDR3 is TGCAGTGCTAGAGATTCGGGCAGCGGGAGACGTGGCTACACCTTC. Translating gives CSARDSGSGRRGYTF.

There are a few counts of this clonotype. J is TRBJ2-3 and V is TRBV10-1; D call uncertain. V lost 2 bases and J 0 bases, leaving 9 bases between the germline ends. Germline V gene lookup returns CDR1 WNHNN and CDR2 SYGVQD (reference sequence). This CDR3 region has 15 residues. As DNA, the CDR3 is TGCGCCAGCAGTGAGACTCGAACTAGCACAGATACGCAGTATTTT. Its protein is CASSETRTSTDTQYF.

This rearrangement joins TRBV7-9 to TRBJ1-1, with D possibly TRBD1 on 6 matching bases. The CDR3 spans 13 residues. The germline V gene has CDR1 SEHNR and CDR2 FQNEAQ (reference sequence). V lost 10 bases and J 4 bases, leaving 16 bases between the germline ends. CDR3 protein: CATWVGTSTEAFF. Written as DNA, the CDR3 is TGTGCCACCTGGGTGGGGACAAGCACTGAAGCTTTCTTT.

A word on this clonotype: At one of its ends the junction is not consistent with the germline gene, which may arise from a read error. V and J are TRBV18 and TRBJ1-2; tentatively, D is TRBD1 (6 bases). Germline V lookup: CDR1 KGHSH, CDR2 LQKENI. The CDR3 is 13 amino acids. In DNA, the CDR3 is TGTGCCATCTCACCCGACAGGAAATATGGCTACACCTTC. Amino acid sequence: CAISPDRKYGYTF.

This rearrangement joins TRBV20-1 to TRBJ2-3, with 10 bases lining up with TRBD2. From germline, CDR1 is DFQATT and CDR2 SNEGSKA (reference sequence). Unmatched junction bases numbered 6, after V lost 3 bases and J lost 0 bases. The CDR3 is made up of 16 amino acids. CDR3 nucleotide sequence: TGCAGTGCTAGGAGCGGGGGGGGTACTAGCACAGATACGCAGTATTTT. Translating gives CSARSGGGTSTDTQYF.

In this sample, this clonotype turned up a few times. The gene calls are TRBV7-9 and TRBJ1-5, with a tentative D call TRBD1 (5 bases). The CDR3 has 17 amino acids. In germline, CDR1 is SEHNR, CDR2 FQNEAQ (reference sequence). V shed 4 bases and J shed 0 bases, with 16 bases lying between them. The CDR3 bases are TGTGCCAGCAGCTCCGGACACACACTTTATAGCAATCAGCCCCAGCATTTT. Its translation is CASSSGHTLYSNQPQHF.

This rearrangement joins TRBV28 to TRBJ1-5; perhaps TRBD1 as D (5 bases). V was cut by 2 bases and J by 2 bases, with 19 bases left in between. Germline V gene data show CDR1 as MDHEN and CDR2 as SYDVKM. This CDR3 has 18 residues. This chain's CDR3 is CASSLQQGSGLGNQPQHF. CDR3 in DNA: TGTGCCAGCAGTTTACAGCAGGGATCGGGGCTTGGCAATCAGCCCCAGCATTTT.

V gene TRBV19 combines with J gene TRBJ2-7, with D possibly TRBD1 on 6 matching bases. The CDR3 consists of 15 residues. Trimming removed 2 bases at V and 0 bases at J, with 11 bases between. Per the germline V gene, CDR1 is LNHDA and CDR2 is SQIVND (reference sequence). The CDR3 nucleotides are TGTGCCAGTAGTATATCGGACAGACTCTCCTACGAGCAGTACTTC. It codes for CASSISDRLSYEQYF.

The V call is TRBV6-1, the J call TRBJ1-1; D uncertain. V lost 2 bases to trimming and J lost 11 bases, with 9 bases between them. Germline CDR1 is MNHNS and CDR2 is SASEGT. The CDR3 is 11 residues long. The CDR3 loop is CASSEFGQAFF. DNA for the CDR3: TGTGCCAGCAGTGAATTTGGGCAGGCTTTCTTT.